A selection of T cell receptor beta chains follows, all from one sample in a study of somatic mutations in cytotoxic T cells in rheumatoid arthritis. Profiled with immunoSEQ multiplex PCR; TCRdb holds only in-frame clones, not every one. The top ten hold 20% to 25% of the sample, which has approximately 9,400 clones, 60% to 80% seen once. The specimen sequenced was CD8+ T cells sorted from blood. The source of these receptors is a man aged 45-65 years in good health. Both conserved end residues are part of each CDR3. Each record gives: J gene, D gene, clone size, V gene, CDR3 protein, CDR3 DNA. A D gene is named only where the DNA matches it firmly. Expanded clones get a size class; other rows say once, few or many, or leave the size out.

TRBJ1-2 | . | few | TRBV27 | CASSPYREDRGRTF | TGTGCCAGCAGTCCATACCGCGAGGACCGGGGTAGGACCTTC
TRBJ2-7 | . | . | TRBV9 | CASSTGGASSYEQYF | TGTGCCAGCAGCACGGGGGGCGCGAGCTCCTACGAGCAGTACTTC
TRBJ2-7 | TRBD1 | . | TRBV6-9 | CASSNRDRGYSYEQYF | TGTGCCAGCAGTAATCGGGACAGGGGGTATTCCTACGAGCAGTACTTC
TRBJ2-2 | TRBD2 | few | TRBV4-2 | CASSQDWSGGITGELFF | TGTGCCAGCAGCCAAGATTGGAGCGGGGGGATCACCGGGGAGCTGTTTTTT
TRBJ2-5 | . | . | TRBV4-1 | CASSQVMSEETQYF | TGCGCCAGCAGCCAAGTTATGTCGGAGGAGACCCAGTACTTC
TRBJ2-3 | TRBD1 | . | TRBV7-9 | CASSGPTGGIGTDTQYF | TGTGCCAGCAGCGGACCGACAGGGGGCATAGGAACAGATACGCAGTATTTT
TRBJ1-1 | TRBD1 | few | TRBV11-2 | CASSSNSPGWGQGATEAFF | TGTGCCAGCAGCTCCAACTCTCCCGGGTGGGGACAGGGGGCCACTGAAGCTTTCTTT
TRBJ2-2 | . | . | TRBV7-9 | CASSPGGGGPTGELFF | TGTGCCAGCAGCCCCGGTGGAGGGGGCCCCACCGGGGAGCTGTTTTTT
TRBJ2-5 | . | . | TRBV5-1 | CASSLQGGQETQYF | TGCGCCAGCAGCTTGCAGGGAGGCCAAGAGACCCAGTACTTC
TRBJ2-1 | TRBD1 | . | TRBV19 | CASRTGGTEQFF | TGTGCCAGTCGAACAGGGGGCACTGAGCAGTTCTTC
TRBJ2-4 | TRBD2 | . | TRBV27 | CASSLSQAGVIQYF | TGTGCCAGCAGTTTATCCCAAGCGGGGGTAATTCAGTACTTC
TRBJ2-5 | . | . | TRBV4-1 | CASSQVITPRETQYF | TGCGCCAGCAGCCAAGTAATCACGCCACGGGAGACCCAGTACTTC
TRBJ2-5 | TRBD1 | . | TRBV4-2 | CASSLPGTEYQETQYF | TGTGCCAGCAGTCTGCCAGGGACAGAGTACCAAGAGACCCAGTACTTC
TRBJ1-1 | TRBD1 | few | TRBV6-1 | CASTDRGGNTEAFF | TGTGCCAGCACCGACAGGGGAGGGAACACTGAAGCTTTCTTT
TRBJ2-1 | . | . | TRBV9 | CASSTPYNEQFF | TGTGCCAGCAGCACTCCCTACAATGAGCAGTTCTTC
TRBJ1-3 | . | . | TRBV27 | CASSLRGSSGNTIYF | TGTGCCAGCAGCCTCAGGGGTTCCTCTGGAAACACCATATATTTT
TRBJ1-1 | . | . | TRBV27 | CASSPLRTGMNTEAFF | TGTGCCAGCAGTCCCCTTAGAACAGGTATGAACACTGAAGCTTTCTTT
TRBJ1-5 | TRBD1 | . | TRBV19 | CASLRQGGNQPQHF | TGTGCCAGCCTCCGACAGGGAGGAAATCAGCCCCAGCATTTT
TRBJ1-4 | TRBD1 | . | TRBV18 | CASSRTTLTGVGEKLFF | TGTGCCAGCTCACGAACCACCCTGACAGGGGTAGGCGAAAAACTGTTTTTT
TRBJ2-2 | TRBD1 | . | TRBV29-1 | CSGQGQRNTGELFF | TGCAGCGGCCAGGGACAGCGGAACACCGGGGAGCTGTTTTTT
TRBJ2-3 | . | . | TRBV19 | CASSMFPVPDTQYF | TGTGCCAGTAGTATGTTTCCGGTCCCGGATACGCAGTATTTT
TRBJ2-7 | . | medium-sized | TRBV4-1 | CASSRDAAGLREQYF | TGCGCCAGCAGCCGCGACGCAGCCGGGTTGAGGGAGCAGTACTTC
TRBJ2-1 | . | . | TRBV7-8 | CASSLLQRLSSYNEQFF | TGTGCCAGCAGCTTACTCCAGCGCCTGAGCTCCTACAATGAGCAGTTCTTC
TRBJ2-3 | . | few | TRBV27 | CASSSWADTDTQYF | TGTGCCAGCAGTTCATGGGCTGACACAGATACGCAGTATTTT
TRBJ2-2 | . | . | TRBV5-1 | CASRDRTNTGELFF | TGCGCCAGCAGAGACAGGACGAACACCGGGGAGCTGTTTTTT
TRBJ2-3 | TRBD2 | . | TRBV9 | CASTVIAGVTDTQYF | TGTGCCAGCACCGTTATAGCGGGAGTTACAGATACGCAGTATTTT
TRBJ2-5 | TRBD1 | . | TRBV6-5 | CASSYGTGDQETQYF | TGTGCCAGCAGTTACGGGACAGGGGACCAAGAGACCCAGTACTTC